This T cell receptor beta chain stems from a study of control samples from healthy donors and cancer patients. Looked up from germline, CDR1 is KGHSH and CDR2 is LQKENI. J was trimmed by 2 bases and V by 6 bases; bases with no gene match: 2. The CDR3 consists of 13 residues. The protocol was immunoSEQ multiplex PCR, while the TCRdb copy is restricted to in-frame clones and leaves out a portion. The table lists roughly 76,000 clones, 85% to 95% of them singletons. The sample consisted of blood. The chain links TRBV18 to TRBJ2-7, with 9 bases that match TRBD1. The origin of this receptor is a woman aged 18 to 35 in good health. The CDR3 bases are TGTGCCAGCTCCGGGGACAGGGCCTACGAGCAGTACTTC. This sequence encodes CASSGDRAYEQYF.